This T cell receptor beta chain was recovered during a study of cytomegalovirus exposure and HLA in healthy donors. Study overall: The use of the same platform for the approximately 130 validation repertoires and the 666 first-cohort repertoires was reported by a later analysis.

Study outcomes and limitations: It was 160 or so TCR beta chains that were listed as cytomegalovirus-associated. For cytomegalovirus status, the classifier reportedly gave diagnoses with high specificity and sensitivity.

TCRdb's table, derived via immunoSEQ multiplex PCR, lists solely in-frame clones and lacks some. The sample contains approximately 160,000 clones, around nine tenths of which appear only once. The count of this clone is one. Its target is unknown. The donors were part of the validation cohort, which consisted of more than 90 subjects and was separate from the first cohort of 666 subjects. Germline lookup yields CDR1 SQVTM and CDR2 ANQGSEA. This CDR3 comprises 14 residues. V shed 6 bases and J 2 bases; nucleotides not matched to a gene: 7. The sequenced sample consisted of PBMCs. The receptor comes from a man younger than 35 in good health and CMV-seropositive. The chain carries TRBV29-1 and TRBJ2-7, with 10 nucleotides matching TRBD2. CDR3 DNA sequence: TGCAGCGTCAAGCGGACTAGCGGAGCCTACGAGCAGTACTTC. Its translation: CSVKRTSGAYEQYF.